The 20 T cell receptor beta chains presented below share a single source sample, sequenced in a study of T cell responses to AZD1222 COVID-19 vaccine. Sequenced by immunoSEQ multiplex PCR; TCRdb stores in-frame clones only, minus some. The table includes some 130,000 clones, 84% detected once. This sample comprised peripheral blood, obtained on day 0 of AZD1222 vaccination. These receptors all come from an adult in good health.

The J gene is TRBJ2-1, the V gene TRBV10-3; 7 bases map to TRBD2. The CDR3 has 14 amino acids. V was pared by 4 bases and J by 6 bases, with 6 bases of the junction left unmatched. Germline V gene data show CDR1 as ENHRY and CDR2 as SYGVKD. This chain's CDR3 is CAISGAGRVNEQFF. The CDR3, as DNA: TGTGCCATCAGTGGGGCAGGGAGGGTCAATGAGCAGTTCTTC.

V gene TRBV4-1 combines with J gene TRBJ1-4, with no clear D. Trimming cost V 1 base and J 0 bases, with 6 bases left between them. Per germline, CDR1 MGHRA and CDR2 YSYEKL. The CDR3 is made up of 15 amino acids. The CDR3 DNA sequence: TGCGCCAGCAGCCAAGCATATGCAACTAATGAAAAACTGTTTTTT. Residues: CASSQAYATNEKLFF.

This clone was observed once. This chain connects TRBV3-1 (or the pseudogene TRBV3-2) to TRBJ2-5, with TRBD2 identical over 10 bases. The CDR3 runs to 16 residues. V was clipped by 1 base and J by 4 bases; unmatched bases: 6. Germline V gene sequence: CDR1 LGHDT, CDR2 YNNKEL (reference sequence). CDR3 DNA: TGTGCCAGCAGCCAAGCCCTCCTAGCGGGGGTAGAGACCCAGTACTTC. Encoded protein: CASSQALLAGVETQYF.

As DNA, the CDR3 is TGTGCCAGCAGTTTAAGGGACAGGGCTCTAGGAGGCTACACCTTC. Translation gives CASSLRDRALGGYTF. The rearrangement joins TRBV28 to TRBJ1-2, with 9 bases aligning to TRBD1. This CDR3 has 15 amino acids. V was pared by 2 bases and J by 8 bases, with 9 bases of the junction left unmatched. Germline V gene data show CDR1 as MDHEN and CDR2 as SYDVKM.

This clone occurred a few times. This sequence joins TRBV12-3 or TRBV12-4 and TRBJ1-1; D is unresolved. CDR3 length equals 11 residues. Trimming took off 8 bases at V and 3 bases at J, with 7 bases between the two ends. CDR3 region: CASVMDTEAFF. CDR3 bases: TGTGCCAGCGTAATGGACACTGAAGCTTTCTTT.

The CDR3 region has the DNA TGTGCCAGCAGCCCAACTAGCGGGACCCGATACGAGCAGTACTTC. Its translation is CASSPTSGTRYEQYF. This chain links TRBV11-2 with TRBJ2-7; 10 bases agree with TRBD2. J was trimmed by 4 bases and V by 5 bases; bases with no gene match: 8. CDR3 length: 15 amino acids. From germline, CDR1 is SGHAT and CDR2 FQNNGV.

The V call is TRBV5-8, the J call TRBJ1-5; D is possibly TRBD1 (5 bases). The germline CDR1 and CDR2 sequences are SGHTS and YDEGEE. The CDR3 length is 14 residues. V lost 7 bases and J lost 4, with 15 bases in between. In nucleotides, the CDR3 is TGTGCCAGCGATAAAGTTCAGGGAAATCAGCCCCAGCATTTT. This sequence encodes CASDKVQGNQPQHF. Using reference TRBV5-8 and TRBJ1-5 for the parts outside the CDR3, the full variable domain is EAGVTQSPTHLIKTRGQQATLRCSPISGHTSVYWYQQALGLGLQFLLWYDEGEERNRGNFPPRFSGRQFPNYSSELNVNALELEDSALYLCASDKVQGNQPQHFGDGTRLSIL.

A single count supports this clone. The chain employs TRBV6-5 and TRBJ1-2; 9 nucleotides agree with TRBD1. The V gene end was trimmed by 8 bases and the J gene end by 10 bases; junction bases not matched to a gene: 8. Germline V gives CDR1 MNHEY, CDR2 SVGAGI. This CDR3 contains 12 residues. The CDR3 loop reads CASWDRVWFYTF. The CDR3 DNA sequence: TGTGCCAGCTGGGACAGGGTCTGGTTCTACACCTTC.

The gene calls are TRBV6-5 and TRBJ1-2; D unclear. Germline lookup yields CDR1 MNHEY and CDR2 SVGAGI. The CDR3 runs 10 residues. Deletions cut 7 bases from V and 7 bases from J, with 7 bases between. CDR3 sequence (DNA): TGTGCCAGCAAACTACCTGGCTACACCTTC. This codes for CASKLPGYTF.

The rearrangement links TRBV3-1 (or the pseudogene TRBV3-2) to TRBJ1-1, with no clear D. V lost 0 bases to trimming and J lost 0 bases, with 5 bases between them. CDR1 LGHDT and CDR2 YNNKEL come from the germline V gene (reference sequence). The length of the CDR3 is 14 residues. The DNA for the CDR3 is TGTGCCAGCAGCCAAGAGTGGGTGAACACTGAAGCTTTCTTT. This translates into CASSQEWVNTEAFF.

The J gene is TRBJ1-1, the V gene TRBV19; D remains unclear. Per the germline V gene, CDR1 is LNHDA and CDR2 is SQIVND (reference sequence). CDR3 length: 15 residues. Trimming pared 1 base from V and 0 bases from J, leaving 9 bases between. DNA of the CDR3: TGTGCCAGTAGTATAGGGGAGGGATTGAACACTGAAGCTTTCTTT. Translation: CASSIGEGLNTEAFF. The complete variable domain, with remaining parts taken from reference TRBV19 and TRBJ1-1, reads DGGITQSPKYLFRKEGQNVTLSCEQNLNHDAMYWYRQDPGQGLRLIYYSQIVNDFQKGDIAEGYSVSREKKESFPLTVTSAQKNPTAFYLCASSIGEGLNTEAFFGQGTRLTVV.

V is TRBV27 and J is TRBJ1-5, with 7 bases lining up with TRBD1. The CDR3 is 15 residues long. The V segment lost 5 bases and the J segment 5 bases; nucleotides outside the gene matches: 9. CDR1 is MNHEY and CDR2 is SMNVEV in the germline V gene (reference sequence). CDR3 amino acids: CASSPRQGKDQPQHF. The CDR3 DNA sequence: TGTGCCAGCAGTCCCCGACAGGGAAAAGATCAGCCCCAGCATTTT.

The chain is built from TRBV6-6 and TRBJ1-4, with 7 bases lining up with TRBD1. Trimming cost V 7 bases and J 7 bases; bases outside gene matches: 15. Germline V gene lookup returns CDR1 MNHNY and CDR2 SVGAGI (reference sequence). The CDR3 covers 16 residues. The CDR3 DNA reads TGTGCCAGCACAATTTCCGACAGGGCTAATAGTGAAAAACTGTTTTTT. This translates into CASTISDRANSEKLFF.

This chain uses TRBV3-1 (or the pseudogene TRBV3-2) with TRBJ1-2, with D perhaps matching TRBD1 (5 bases). V lost 1 base and J lost 1, with 10 bases in between. Per the germline V gene, CDR1 is LGHDT and CDR2 is YNNKEL (reference sequence). The CDR3 contains 15 residues. CDR3 protein: CASSQAGQFNYGYTF. The CDR3 DNA follows: TGTGCCAGCAGCCAAGCGGGGCAGTTTAACTATGGCTACACCTTC.

The rearrangement joins TRBV5-5 to TRBJ1-1; the D gene is possibly TRBD1 (5 bases). V lost 4 bases and J 6 bases, leaving 16 bases between the germline ends. There are 14 residues in the CDR3. From germline, CDR1 is SGHKS and CDR2 YYEKEE (reference sequence). CDR3 in amino acids: CASSRDFRVAEAFF. The CDR3 nucleotides read TGTGCCAGCAGCCGGGACTTTCGGGTGGCTGAAGCTTTCTTT.

J is TRBJ1-4 and V is TRBV3-1 (or the pseudogene TRBV3-2); 7 nucleotides align to TRBD1. The germline V gene encodes CDR1 LGHDT and CDR2 YNNKEL (reference sequence). The CDR3 extends over 15 amino acids. The ends lost 4 bases at V and 8 bases at J; junction bases unmatched: 10. The CDR3 sequence: CASSLRSQGREKLFF. The CDR3, as DNA: TGTGCCAGCAGCCTACGCTCACAGGGGAGGGAAAAACTGTTTTTT.

This clone was seen only once. The V gene is TRBV19, the J gene TRBJ1-3, with unresolved D. CDR1 and CDR2 (germline): LNHDA, SQIVND (reference sequence). The V end was cut by 4 bases, the J end by 4 bases, with 14 bases between. There are 15 residues in the CDR3. The CDR3 region has the DNA TGTGCCAGTAGTAGGGTCCTAGCCGGAGGAAACACCATATATTTT. Its translation: CASSRVLAGGNTIYF.

The gene calls are TRBV5-4 and TRBJ2-1; 10 nucleotides line up with TRBD2. Trimming at V came to 1 base and at J to 6 bases, leaving 4 bases not matched to a gene. The CDR3 covers 15 residues. In germline, CDR1 is SGHNT, CDR2 YYREEE (reference sequence). CDR3 in amino acids: CASSLSSGGINEQFF. The CDR3 nucleotides are TGTGCCAGCAGCTTGTCTAGCGGGGGTATCAATGAGCAGTTCTTC.

This clone was found a few times. The chain couples TRBV27 to TRBJ2-3; no reliable D call. The ends were cut back, 3 bases at V and 2 bases at J, with 3 bases in the middle. Germline CDR1 reads MNHEY; CDR2 reads SMNVEV (reference sequence). The CDR3 is 12 residues long. CDR3 sequence reads: CASSFSTDTQYF. The CDR3 region has the DNA TGTGCCAGCAGTTTTTCCACAGATACGCAGTATTTT.

This clone has only a few counts. V gene TRBV28 combines with J gene TRBJ1-1; the D gene is possibly TRBD1 (6 bases). Trimming took off 7 bases at V and 5 bases at J, with 32 bases between the two ends. The CDR3 sequence is 19 residues long. Germline V CDR1 and CDR2: MDHEN, SYDVKM. CDR3 nucleotide sequence: TGTGCCAGCACCCTATCCCTAAGAGGGGGACAACGAAGAAGGACTGAAGCTTTCTTT. Amino acid sequence: CASTLSLRGGQRRRTEAFF. The full variable domain, completed using reference TRBV28 and TRBJ1-1, is DVKVTQSSRYLVKRTGEKVFLECVQDMDHENMFWYRQDPGLGLRLIYFSYDVKMKEKGDIPEGYSVSREKKERFSLILESASTNQTSMYLCASTLSLRGGQRRRTEAFFGQGTRLTVV.